These 20 T cell receptor beta chains were all obtained from the same sample, sequenced in a study of T cell responses to AZD1222 COVID-19 vaccine. This table comes from immunoSEQ multiplex PCR, and its TCRdb copy is limited to in-frame clones, with some not included. The data hold roughly 100,000 clones, with approximately 90% observed a single time. The sequences come from peripheral blood, collected on day 0 of AZD1222 vaccination. These receptors were collected from an adult in good health.

The chain couples TRBV19 to TRBJ2-7; 9 bases fit TRBD1. Germline V lookup: CDR1 LNHDA, CDR2 SQIVND (reference sequence). The CDR3 sequence is 14 residues long. With 3 bases clipped from V and 7 bases from J, the junction kept 7 bases outside the gene matches. For the CDR3, the DNA is TGTGCCAGTAGTATTCGGGACAGGGCCGGAGAGCAGTACTTC. It is translated as CASSIRDRAGEQYF. Drawing the rest from reference TRBV19 and TRBJ2-7, the complete variable domain is DGGITQSPKYLFRKEGQNVTLSCEQNLNHDAMYWYRQDPGQGLRLIYYSQIVNDFQKGDIAEGYSVSREKKESFPLTVTSAQKNPTAFYLCASSIRDRAGEQYFGPGTRLTVT.

V and J are TRBV3-1 (or the pseudogene TRBV3-2) and TRBJ2-5; D not certain. The germline V and J ends were trimmed by 4 bases and 3 bases, with 12 bases remaining between them. The CDR3 covers 14 residues. In germline, CDR1 is LGHDT, CDR2 YNNKEL (reference sequence). The CDR3 loop is CASSPRTWKETQYF. CDR3 nucleotide sequence: TGTGCCAGCAGCCCCCGGACCTGGAAAGAGACCCAGTACTTC.

The chain recombines TRBV5-5 with TRBJ1-5, with D possibly being TRBD1 (5 bases). The CDR3 has 14 residues. Germline CDR1 is SGHKS and CDR2 is YYEKEE (reference sequence). Trimming left V 4 bases short and J 5 bases short, with 13 bases between. CDR3 in DNA: TGTGCCAGCAGCAGTCTGGGGGAGGATCAGCCCCAGCATTTT. Translating it yields CASSSLGEDQPQHF.

The chain links TRBV2 to TRBJ1-5, with D hard to call. V was cut by 0 bases and J by 5 bases, with 5 bases left in between. The CDR3 covers 13 residues. Germline V gene lookup returns CDR1 SNHLY and CDR2 FYNNEI. This CDR3 reads CASSEAVHQPQHF. The CDR3 region has the DNA TGTGCCAGCAGTGAAGCGGTACATCAGCCCCAGCATTTT.

There are a few counts of this clone. V and J are TRBV19 and TRBJ2-5; D uncertain. V dropped 4 bases and J dropped 1 base, with 7 bases sitting between them. From germline, CDR1 is LNHDA and CDR2 SQIVND (reference sequence). The CDR3 extends over 13 amino acids. CDR3 coding DNA: TGTGCCAGTAGTAAAGCAGTCCAAGAGACCCAGTACTTC. This translates into CASSKAVQETQYF.

This clone is a singleton in its sample. The chain carries TRBV28 and TRBJ2-2; D may be TRBD1 (6 bases). The V gene's germline CDR1 is MDHEN and CDR2 SYDVKM. The CDR3 has 15 amino acids. V dropped 8 bases and J dropped 4 bases, with 17 bases sitting between them. The CDR3 sequence: CASDSQGRVTGELFF. The CDR3 DNA is TGTGCCAGCGACTCCCAGGGGCGAGTCACCGGGGAGCTGTTTTTT.

V is TRBV3-1 (or the pseudogene TRBV3-2) and J is TRBJ2-1; 9 positions agree with TRBD1. The CDR3 is 16 residues long. Looked up from germline, CDR1 is LGHDT and CDR2 is YNNKEL (reference sequence). The V and J ends lost 0 bases and 4 bases, in that order; junction bases with no gene match: 4. The DNA of the CDR3 is TGTGCCAGCAGCCAAGAGGACAGGGGACCTTACAATGAGCAGTTCTTC. Translation gives CASSQEDRGPYNEQFF.

This chain connects TRBV7-2 to TRBJ2-5; the D gene is possibly TRBD1 (6 bases). This CDR3 has 13 amino acids. Germline CDR1 is SGHTA and CDR2 is FQGNSA. V lost 5 bases and J lost 4, with 11 bases in between. The CDR3: CASSRTVGETQYF. The CDR3 coding sequence is TGTGCCAGCAGCCGGACAGTCGGAGAGACCCAGTACTTC.

This sequence joins TRBV27 and TRBJ1-4; no clear D gene. V was cut by 4 bases and J by 8 bases, with 11 bases left in between. This CDR3 comprises 13 residues. Germline lookup yields CDR1 MNHEY and CDR2 SMNVEV (reference sequence). The CDR3 region is CASSWRVGEKLFF. The CDR3 nucleotides read TGTGCCAGCAGTTGGCGGGTCGGGGAAAAACTGTTTTTT.

This sequence joins TRBV9 and TRBJ2-1; TRBD2 agrees at 8 bases. The CDR3 covers 17 residues. Trimming cost V 0 bases and J 0 bases; bases outside gene matches: 5. The V gene's germline CDR1 is SGDLS and CDR2 YYNGEE. CDR3 in DNA: TGTGCCAGCAGCGTAGGGATAGCGGGAACCTCCTACAATGAGCAGTTCTTC. This codes for CASSVGIAGTSYNEQFF.

The J gene is TRBJ2-3, the V gene TRBV3-1 (or the pseudogene TRBV3-2); D may be TRBD1 or TRBD2 (5 bases each). Per the germline V gene, CDR1 is LGHDT and CDR2 is YNNKEL (reference sequence). The CDR3 sequence is 16 residues long. Trimming left V 4 bases short and J 4 bases short, with 18 bases between. In DNA form, the CDR3 reads TGTGCCAGCAGCCGAGATGACGGGACCGGGGCAGATACGCAGTATTTT. It translates to CASSRDDGTGADTQYF.

This CDR3 is CASLRAESSYNEQFF. CDR3 in DNA: TGTGCCAGCCTAAGAGCGGAAAGCTCCTACAATGAGCAGTTCTTC. The chain recombines TRBV6-8 with TRBJ2-1, with D tentatively TRBD2 (5 bases). Trimming shortened V by 8 bases and J by 0 bases, and 14 bases separated the two germline ends. Germline V gene lookup returns CDR1 MNHGY and CDR2 SAAAGT. The CDR3 is made up of 15 amino acids.

This clone has more than one count but fewer than ten. The chain carries TRBV7-6 and TRBJ1-5; TRBD1 is a possible D gene (5 bases). The CDR3 length is 13 residues. CDR1 is SGHVS, CDR2 FNYEAQ, per germline. Deletions cut 5 bases from V and 9 bases from J, with 14 bases between. The CDR3 region is CASSTIHGGPQHF. CDR3 coding DNA: TGTGCCAGCAGCACCATCCACGGGGGGCCCCAGCATTTT. Combining the CDR3 with reference TRBV7-6 and TRBJ1-5 gives the whole variable domain GAGVSQSPRYKVTKRGQDVALRCDPISGHVSLYWYRQALGQGPEFLTYFNYEAQQDKSGLPNDRFSAERPEGSISTLTIQRTEQRDSAMYRCASSTIHGGPQHFGDGTRLSIL.

This clone has a single count. The gene calls are TRBV6-6 and TRBJ2-7; D is possibly TRBD1 (5 bases). V was trimmed by 3 bases and J by 0 bases, leaving 12 bases between them. This CDR3 contains 15 residues. Germline V gene lookup returns CDR1 MNHNY and CDR2 SVGAGI (reference sequence). The CDR3, as DNA: TGTGCCAGCAGTTATGAGGACACCAGCTCCTACGAGCAGTACTTC. Translating it yields CASSYEDTSSYEQYF.

CDR3 region: CASSAGAVASVYGYTF. The CDR3, as DNA: TGTGCCTCCTCTGCGGGGGCGGTCGCCTCAGTCTATGGCTACACCTTC. The gene calls are TRBV30 and TRBJ1-2; D is perhaps TRBD1 (6 bases). The V gene lost 7 bases and the J gene lost 4 bases, with 25 bases spanning the gap. This CDR3 has 16 residues. Germline loops: CDR1 GTSNPN, CDR2 SVGIG (reference sequence).

This clone was found once. The chain combines TRBV6-6 with TRBJ2-1, with 8 nucleotides matching TRBD2. Germline assignment: CDR1 MNHNY and CDR2 SVGAGI (reference sequence). Germline trimming cut 6 bases from V and 9 bases from J; bases unmatched to any gene: 1. The CDR3 covers 11 residues. The CDR3 DNA reads as TGTGCCAGCAGCGGGAGGGTTGAGCAGTTCTTC. Protein sequence: CASSGRVEQFF.

The chain recombines TRBV27 with TRBJ2-4; the D gene is possibly TRBD2 (5 bases). Deletions cut 2 bases from V and 0 bases from J, with 8 bases between. Germline assignment: CDR1 MNHEY and CDR2 SMNVEV (reference sequence). The CDR3 loop spans 15 amino acids. For the CDR3, the DNA is TGTGCCAGCAGTTTAGGCGGACTAGCCAAAAACATTCAGTACTTC. It is translated as CASSLGGLAKNIQYF.

The chain carries TRBV4-2 and TRBJ2-1; no definite D call. There are 13 residues in the CDR3. Germline V lookup: CDR1 LGHNA, CDR2 YNFKEQ. V dropped 0 bases and J dropped 7 bases, with 7 bases sitting between them. The CDR3 DNA is TGTGCCAGCAGCCAAGAGCGATCTAATGAGCAGTTCTTC. It yields the protein CASSQERSNEQFF.

The V call is TRBV24-1, the J call TRBJ2-7, with no clear D. Trimming stripped 3 bases from V and 0 bases from J, with 11 bases between. The CDR3 covers 15 residues. Germline V gene lookup returns CDR1 KGHDR and CDR2 SFDVKD. The CDR3 coding sequence is TGTGCCACCAGTGATGGTCGCACCAGCTCCTACGAGCAGTACTTC. Translated, it gives CATSDGRTSSYEQYF.

This chain links TRBV27 with TRBJ1-1; D remains unclear. The V gene lost 7 bases and the J gene lost 9 bases, with 15 bases spanning the gap. Germline values: CDR1 MNHEY, CDR2 SMNVEV (reference sequence). The CDR3 totals 12 residues. The DNA for the CDR3 is TGTGCCAGCAAAGTTGGGGAAGGGAAAGCTTTCTTT. This codes for CASKVGEGKAFF.